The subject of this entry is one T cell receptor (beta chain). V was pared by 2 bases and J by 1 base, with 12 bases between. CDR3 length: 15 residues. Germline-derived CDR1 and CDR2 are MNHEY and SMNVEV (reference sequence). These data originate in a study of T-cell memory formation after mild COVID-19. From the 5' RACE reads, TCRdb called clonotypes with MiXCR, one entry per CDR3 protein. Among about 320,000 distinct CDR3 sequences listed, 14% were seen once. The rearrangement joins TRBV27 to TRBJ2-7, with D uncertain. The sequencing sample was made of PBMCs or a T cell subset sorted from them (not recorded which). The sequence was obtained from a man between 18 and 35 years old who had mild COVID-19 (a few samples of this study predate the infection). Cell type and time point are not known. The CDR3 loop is CASSLIGIGSYEQYF. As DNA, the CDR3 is TGTGCCAGCAGTTTAATAGGGATCGGGTCCTACGAGCAGTACTTC.